The present TCR beta chain was sequenced within a study of chemoradiotherapy in HPV16-positive cancers. The wider study: A couple of HPV16-positive patients' cells yielded candidate HPV-specific clones and common motifs.

Repertoires were generated with immunoSEQ multiplex PCR, while TCRdb's copy carries only in-frame clones and drops some. In the table there are approximately 30,000 clones, about 93% of which are singletons. The V gene lost 1 base and the J gene lost 1 base, with 6 bases spanning the gap. This CDR3 is 14 amino acids long. Germline lookup yields CDR1 SGHRS and CDR2 YFSETQ. The input for sequencing was blood, taken from a patient who underwent chemoradiotherapy. The chain carries TRBV5-1 and TRBJ1-5, with D possibly TRBD1 on 5 matching bases. This TCR was recovered from a human donor with HPV-associated anogenital cancer. The CDR3 region is CASSLSGSNQPQHF. As DNA, the CDR3 is TGCGCCAGCAGCTTGTCAGGGAGCAATCAGCCCCAGCATTTT.